Each of the 14 T cell receptor beta chains below was sequenced from the same sample in a study of blood T cell repertoires in COVID-19 (dated by TCRdb to about 2020). Library generation was performed with the immunoSEQ multiplex PCR assay. As stored in TCRdb, this immuneACCESS dataset retains in-frame rearrangements with V and J assigned. A fraction of the clones does not appear; measured against another copy, unresolved V genes explain less than half of the discrepancy, and the remainder lacks a known reason. This sample is represented by 200,000 to 250,000 clones; about nine tenths of them were singletons. Jointly, the top ten make up roughly 3.3% of the sample. Sequencing was carried out using PBMCs or T cells enriched from blood (not recorded which). The receptors were sampled from a woman between 50 and 59 years old in a cohort exposed to, infected with or recovered from COVID-19 (not recorded which).

The chain employs TRBV4-2 and TRBJ1-2, with 8 bases matching TRBD1. V gave up 0 bases and J gave up 4 bases; unmatched junction bases: 4. The CDR3 runs 15 residues. Germline CDR1 LGHNA, CDR2 YNFKEQ. The CDR3 is CASSQDIDRGYGYTF. DNA of the CDR3: TGTGCCAGCAGCCAAGATATAGACAGGGGCTATGGCTACACCTTC.

The rearrangement joins TRBV27 to TRBJ1-5; the match to TRBD1 covers 12 bases. The length of the CDR3 is 14 residues. Germline CDR1 and CDR2: MNHEY and SMNVEV (reference sequence). Trimming at V came to 6 bases and at J to 7 bases, leaving 4 bases not matched to a gene. The CDR3 DNA sequence: TGTGCCAGCAGAACCGGGACAGGGGGCCAGCCCCAGCATTTT. Residues: CASRTGTGGQPQHF.

The chain carries TRBV6-2 or TRBV6-3 and TRBJ2-4, with 9 bases matching TRBD1. J lost 8 bases, V lost 6 bases, and 14 bases had no gene match. The germline CDR1 and CDR2 sequences are MNHEY and SVGEGT. The length of the CDR3 is 16 residues. CDR3 sequence (DNA): TGTGCCAGCAGCAAAGGTTTCCGGACAGGGGTGGACATTCAGTACTTC. It translates to CASSKGFRTGVDIQYF.

The gene calls are TRBV5-5 and TRBJ2-3; 11 nucleotides agree with TRBD2. Germline V lookup: CDR1 SGHKS, CDR2 YYEKEE (reference sequence). The V gene end was trimmed by 4 bases and the J gene end by 0 bases; junction bases not matched to a gene: 4. The CDR3 has 16 amino acids. In DNA, the CDR3 is TGTGCCAGCAGCCGGGGGACTAGCGGAAGCACAGATACGCAGTATTTT. It encodes CASSRGTSGSTDTQYF.

The rearrangement links TRBV3-1 (or the pseudogene TRBV3-2) to TRBJ2-2, with D possibly matching TRBD1 (5 bases). Germline V gene data show CDR1 as LGHDT and CDR2 as YNNKEL (reference sequence). V gave up 2 bases and J gave up 6 bases, with 19 bases separating them. CDR3 length: 17 residues. CDR3 sequence: CASSQFGRQINAGELFF. For the CDR3, the DNA is TGTGCCAGCAGCCAATTCGGTCGACAGATCAACGCCGGGGAGCTGTTTTTT.

The chain employs TRBV10-2 and TRBJ1-6; no reliable D call. The V and J ends lost 4 bases and 0 bases respectively, with 10 bases between them. Germline-derived CDR1 and CDR2 are WSHSY and SAAADI. The CDR3 is made up of 16 amino acids. The CDR3 protein is CASSGVGGSYNSPLHF. The CDR3 DNA reads as TGCGCCAGCAGTGGAGTGGGAGGCTCCTATAATTCACCCCTCCACTTT.

The V gene is TRBV2, the J gene TRBJ2-7; D unresolved. Germline lookup yields CDR1 SNHLY and CDR2 FYNNEI. There are 11 residues in the CDR3. V was cut by 6 bases and J by 4 bases, with 7 bases left in between. The CDR3 bases are TGTGCCAGCAGCCAAGAGTACGAGCAGTACTTC. It codes for CASSQEYEQYF. The complete variable domain, with remaining parts taken from reference TRBV2 and TRBJ2-7, reads EPEVTQTPSHQVTQMGQEVILRCVPISNHLYFYWYRQILGQKVEFLVSFYNNEISEKSEIFDDQFSVERPDGSNFTLKIRSTKLEDSAMYFCASSQEYEQYFGPGTRLTVT.

CDR3 DNA: TGTGCCAACAGACGATACGCGGAGGGTGGCTACACCTTC. Amino acids: CANRRYAEGGYTF. The chain has TRBV3-1 (or the pseudogene TRBV3-2) and TRBJ1-2; D gene unclear. The CDR3 sequence is 13 residues long. V was trimmed by 10 bases and J by 7 bases, leaving 19 bases between them. CDR1 LGHDT and CDR2 YNNKEL come from the germline V gene (reference sequence).

The rearrangement links TRBV2 to TRBJ1-1; D is unresolved. The CDR3 has 14 residues. Germline CDR1 reads SNHLY; CDR2 reads FYNNEI. The ends were cut back, 3 bases at V and 5 bases at J, with 13 bases in the middle. The CDR3 here is CASSDSGLMTEAFF. The DNA for the CDR3 is TGTGCCAGCAGTGATTCGGGGTTGATGACTGAAGCTTTCTTT.

This clone was recorded only once. The chain uses TRBV30 and TRBJ1-3; TRBD1 is a possible D gene (6 bases). This CDR3 has 14 residues. The V and J ends lost 0 bases and 8 bases respectively, with 14 bases between them. The V gene's germline CDR1 is GTSNPN and CDR2 SVGIG (reference sequence). CDR3 protein: CAWSVQGGMDTIYF. DNA of the CDR3: TGTGCCTGGAGTGTACAAGGGGGTATGGACACCATATATTTT.

The rearrangement joins TRBV2 to TRBJ1-1; the D is unclear. The CDR3 totals 14 residues. Deletions cut 6 bases from V and 1 base from J, with 12 bases between. The germline V gene has CDR1 SNHLY and CDR2 FYNNEI. The CDR3 nucleotides are TGTGCCAGCAGACCCCTGGGAGGGAACACTGAAGCTTTCTTT. Protein sequence: CASRPLGGNTEAFF.

This clone was observed once. This rearrangement joins TRBV30 to TRBJ1-1, with a weak D call TRBD1 (5 bases). Looked up from germline, CDR1 is GTSNPN and CDR2 is SVGIG (reference sequence). The CDR3 runs to 11 residues. Trimming removed 5 bases from V and 1 base from J, with 5 bases in between. CDR3 loop: CAWDRNTEAFF. The CDR3 coding sequence is TGTGCCTGGGACAGGAACACTGAAGCTTTCTTT.

The chain recombines TRBV5-8 with TRBJ2-1, with 7 bases matching TRBD1. Germline lookup yields CDR1 SGHTS and CDR2 YDEGEE. The CDR3 totals 16 residues. J gave up 0 bases and V 3 bases, and 6 bases lay outside the gene matches. DNA for the CDR3: TGTGCCAGCAGCTCACGACAGGGAAACTCCTACAATGAGCAGTTCTTC. This sequence encodes CASSSRQGNSYNEQFF.

This clone was observed a few times. The chain carries TRBV5-6 and TRBJ1-6, with TRBD1 matching 7 bases. V lost 0 bases, J lost 7 bases, and 4 bases stayed unmatched. The germline CDR1 and CDR2 sequences are SGHDT and YYEEEE. The length of the CDR3 is 15 residues. The CDR3 coding sequence is TGTGCCAGCAGCTTGGGACAGGGTTTAAATTCACCCCTCCACTTT. Translation gives CASSLGQGLNSPLHF.